A single T cell receptor (beta chain) is shown here with its context. The target antigen is unknown. PCR involved 60 Vbeta and 13 Jbeta primers. Repertoires were generated with immunoSEQ multiplex PCR, while TCRdb's copy carries only in-frame clones and drops some. Altogether 150,000 or so clones are present, 74% being singletons, with the ten largest covering about 2%. The data are from a study of cytomegalovirus exposure and HLA in healthy donors. Trimming cost V 4 bases and J 5 bases, with 9 bases left between them. CDR3 length: 12 residues. From germline, CDR1 is KGHSH and CDR2 LQKENI. These donors, healthy bone marrow donors, were studied. Regarding the study as a whole: TCR beta chain V- and J-gene trimming was linked, in a later analysis, to a missense variant in DCLRE1C.

This sequence joins TRBV18 and TRBJ2-7; D is undetermined. Sequencing input: PBMCs. The origin of this receptor is a man aged 25-40 years in good health and CMV-seronegative. In nucleotides, the CDR3 is TGTGCCAGCTCACAGCCGATAGACGAGCAGTACTTC. This codes for CASSQPIDEQYF.